The 32 T cell receptor beta chains reported below all come from one sample, sequenced in a study of blood T cell repertoires in COVID-19. TCRdb's copy holds only in-frame clones and misses some; the assay was immunoSEQ multiplex PCR. The sample holds over 60,000 clones, about 80% seen once. Sequencing input: peripheral blood. The receptor set was obtained from an elderly man with active COVID-19.

The V call is TRBV12-3 or TRBV12-4, the J call TRBJ1-1; TRBD1 might be the D (6 bases). The CDR3 runs 13 residues. The V end was cut by 3 bases, the J end by 3 bases, with 8 bases between. CDR3 amino acids: CASSFKGDTEAFF. CDR3 sequence (DNA): TGTGCCAGCAGTTTTAAGGGGGACACTGAAGCTTTCTTT.

The chain links TRBV3-1 (or the pseudogene TRBV3-2) to TRBJ1-1; a weak D match, TRBD1 (5 bases). The germline gives CDR1 LGHDT, CDR2 YNNKEL (reference sequence). The CDR3 is 17 residues long. Trimming stripped 1 base from V and 5 bases from J, with 20 bases between. The DNA of the CDR3 is TGTGCCAGCAGCCAAGCCCCCGTGGTAAGGGGTGGGACTGAAGCTTTCTTT. This gives the protein CASSQAPVVRGGTEAFF.

This clone showed up just once. V usage is TRBV11-2 and J usage is TRBJ2-2; D perhaps matches TRBD1 (6 bases). V dropped 5 bases and J dropped 4 bases, with 17 bases sitting between them. The CDR3 contains 16 residues. Germline CDR1 reads SGHAT; CDR2 reads FQNNGV. CDR3 residues: CASSGYRERRTGELFF. CDR3 bases: TGTGCCAGCAGCGGATACAGGGAAAGGCGCACCGGGGAGCTGTTTTTT.

This chain uses TRBV5-4 with TRBJ2-5; D not certain. Trimming took off 4 bases at V and 1 base at J, with 8 bases between the two ends. Germline CDR1 and CDR2: SGHNT and YYREEE (reference sequence). This CDR3 contains 13 residues. CDR3 DNA: TGTGCCAGCAGCGACTTCTCCCAAGAGACCCAGTACTTC. It is translated as CASSDFSQETQYF.

The sample holds one count of this clone. The chain combines TRBV5-1 with TRBJ1-2; D remains unclear. The CDR3 is 14 amino acids. Germline lookup yields CDR1 SGHRS and CDR2 YFSETQ. Trimming took 4 bases from V and 4 from J, leaving 14 bases between them. As DNA, the CDR3 is TGCGCCAGCAGCGTGGGCGGGGATAGCTATGGCTACACCTTC. Amino acids: CASSVGGDSYGYTF.

The V gene is TRBV9, the J gene TRBJ2-7, with D possibly being TRBD1 (5 bases). V was trimmed by 3 bases and J by 6 bases, leaving 19 bases between them. The length of the CDR3 is 15 residues. Germline V lookup: CDR1 SGDLS, CDR2 YYNGEE. The CDR3 DNA sequence: TGTGCCAGCAGCGGTGCGTGGCAGGGTTCCGGCGAGCAGTACTTC. This translates into CASSGAWQGSGEQYF.

This clone is a singleton in its sample. DNA for the CDR3: TGTGCCAGCAGCCCGACGGGTTATAGCAATCAGCCCCAGCATTTT. It encodes CASSPTGYSNQPQHF. This chain joins TRBV5-5 and TRBJ1-5; the D is unclear. Trimming stripped 4 bases from V and 0 bases from J, with 11 bases between. There are 15 residues in the CDR3. Germline V gives CDR1 SGHKS, CDR2 YYEKEE (reference sequence).

The rearrangement uses TRBV5-1 and TRBJ2-3; a weak D match, TRBD1 (5 bases). Trimming took off 3 bases at V and 2 bases at J, with 10 bases between the two ends. The CDR3 loop spans 14 amino acids. Per germline, CDR1 SGHRS and CDR2 YFSETQ. CDR3 DNA sequence: TGCGCCAGCAGCTATCAGGGCATCACAGATACGCAGTATTTT. Translated, it gives CASSYQGITDTQYF.

Only one count was recorded for this clone. The V and J genes are TRBV10-3 and TRBJ1-5, with D uncertain. The CDR3 runs to 13 residues. V lost 2 bases and J lost 6, with 8 bases in between. Germline loops: CDR1 ENHRY, CDR2 SYGVKD. As DNA, the CDR3 is TGTGCCATCAGTGAGGGCAACCTTCAGCCCCAGCATTTT. Translated: CAISEGNLQPQHF.

The rearrangement joins TRBV30 to TRBJ1-1, with TRBD1 matching over 12 bases. Germline loops: CDR1 GTSNPN, CDR2 SVGIG (reference sequence). This CDR3 spans 14 amino acids. V lost 2 bases to trimming and J lost 8 bases; unmatched junction nucleotides: 6. The CDR3, as DNA: TGTGCCTGGAGTCTAACAGGGACAGGGGGCGAAGCTTTCTTT. The encoded protein is CAWSLTGTGGEAFF.

The chain combines TRBV2 with TRBJ2-7; 10 bases are shared with TRBD2. The trim removed 6 bases at V and 2 bases at J, leaving 4 bases unmatched. This CDR3 has 14 amino acids. In germline, CDR1 is SNHLY, CDR2 FYNNEI. CDR3 bases: TGTGCCAGCAGGCAGAGCGGGGGGGCCTACGAGCAGTACTTC. Translated: CASRQSGGAYEQYF.

The chain couples TRBV4-1 to TRBJ2-1, with TRBD2 matching over 13 bases. Germline trimming cut 1 base from V and 3 bases from J; bases unmatched to any gene: 3. The CDR3 sequence is 17 residues long. Germline values: CDR1 MGHRA, CDR2 YSYEKL. CDR3 in amino acids: CASSQGRTSGSYNEQFF. The CDR3 region has the DNA TGCGCCAGCAGCCAAGGCAGGACTAGCGGGAGCTACAATGAGCAGTTCTTC.

The V and J genes are TRBV4-2 and TRBJ1-1; D ambiguous. The V gene lost 0 bases and the J gene lost 2 bases, with 10 bases spanning the gap. Germline CDR1 reads LGHNA; CDR2 reads YNFKEQ. This CDR3 has 15 amino acids. The CDR3 sequence is CASSQDREYNTEAFF. The CDR3 DNA reads TGTGCCAGCAGCCAAGATCGGGAATATAACACTGAAGCTTTCTTT.

CDR3 nucleotide sequence: TGTGCCAGCAGCCCAGAGGGTCTAGCGGGAGCAGATGAGCAGTTCTTC. It encodes CASSPEGLAGADEQFF. The chain joins TRBV7-2 to TRBJ2-1, with TRBD2 identical over 10 bases. Trimming cost V 5 bases and J 8 bases; bases outside gene matches: 12. CDR1 is SGHTA and CDR2 is FQGNSA in the germline V gene. The CDR3 covers 16 residues.

The V gene is TRBV5-5, the J gene TRBJ2-1; 13 bases agree with TRBD2. V gave up 4 bases and J gave up 0 bases; unmatched junction bases: 7. This CDR3 is 18 amino acids long. CDR1 is SGHKS and CDR2 is YYEKEE in the germline V gene (reference sequence). The CDR3, as DNA: TGTGCCAGCAGCACGGGACTAGCGGGACGGAGCTCCTACAATGAGCAGTTCTTC. This codes for CASSTGLAGRSSYNEQFF.

The chain links TRBV5-1 to TRBJ2-1; the D is unclear. Germline values: CDR1 SGHRS, CDR2 YFSETQ. V lost 2 bases, J lost 3 bases, and 9 bases lay in between. The CDR3 has 14 residues. The CDR3 DNA sequence: TGCGCCAGCAGCTTCGGTAACAGCTACAATGAGCAGTTCTTC. Its translation: CASSFGNSYNEQFF.

The rearrangement uses TRBV11-3 and TRBJ2-5, with 9 bases matching TRBD1. The CDR3 is 13 residues long. V was pared by 5 bases and J by 7 bases, with 5 bases of the junction left unmatched. CDR1 SGHNT and CDR2 YENEEA come from the germline V gene. CDR3 loop: CASSGGQGGTQYF. The DNA of the CDR3 is TGTGCCAGCAGCGGGGGACAGGGTGGGACCCAGTACTTC.

CDR3 residues: CASSQSSGGANNEQFF. CDR3 bases: TGCGCCAGCAGCCAATCTAGCGGGGGGGCAAACAATGAGCAGTTCTTC. The chain recombines TRBV4-3 with TRBJ2-1, with TRBD2 identical over 12 bases. There are 16 residues in the CDR3. Germline CDR1 reads LGHNA; CDR2 reads YSLEER. V gave up 2 bases and J gave up 5 bases; unmatched junction bases: 4.

This clone was observed a few times. The V call is TRBV6-6, the J call TRBJ1-1, with D possibly being TRBD1 (6 bases). The germline V and J ends were trimmed by 2 bases and 2 bases, with 12 bases remaining between them. Germline-derived CDR1 and CDR2 are MNHNY and SVGAGI (reference sequence). The CDR3 has 15 residues. CDR3 DNA: TGTGCCAGCAGTTACGGGAGGGGGGTAAACACTGAAGCTTTCTTT. Translation: CASSYGRGVNTEAFF.

This clone occurred a few times. The chain has TRBV19 and TRBJ1-1, with 11 bases fitting TRBD1. Trimming removed 6 bases from V and 0 bases from J; junction bases left unmatched: 3. Per the germline V gene, CDR1 is LNHDA and CDR2 is SQIVND (reference sequence). This CDR3 contains 15 residues. CDR3 coding DNA: TGTGCCAGTAGCGGGACAGGGGGATTGAACACTGAAGCTTTCTTT. Protein: CASSGTGGLNTEAFF.

The genes are TRBV3-1 (or the pseudogene TRBV3-2) and TRBJ2-5; D remains unclear. Trimming left V 1 base short and J 7 bases short, with 7 bases between. CDR1 is LGHDT, CDR2 YNNKEL, per germline (reference sequence). This CDR3 is built from 12 residues. CDR3 nucleotides: TGTGCCAGCAGCCAAGGGGCTGGGACCCAGTACTTC. Amino acid sequence: CASSQGAGTQYF.

This chain uses TRBV6-6 with TRBJ2-7; TRBD1 matches at 10 bases. The V gene's germline CDR1 is MNHNY and CDR2 SVGAGI (reference sequence). The CDR3 has 14 amino acids. The V segment lost 8 bases and the J segment 2 bases; nucleotides outside the gene matches: 6. The chain's CDR3 is CASGDRGLAYEQYF. CDR3 nucleotide sequence: TGTGCCAGCGGGGACAGGGGCCTAGCCTACGAGCAGTACTTC.

This chain links TRBV7-2 with TRBJ2-7; 9 bases align to TRBD1. The J segment lost 3 bases and the V segment lost 5 bases, leaving 8 bases of the junction unmatched. CDR3 size: 15 residues. Germline-derived CDR1 and CDR2 are SGHTA and FQGNSA. CDR3 sequence: CASSADGTGYYEQYF. DNA of the CDR3: TGTGCCAGCAGCGCCGACGGGACAGGGTACTACGAGCAGTACTTC.

The V gene is TRBV6-5, the J gene TRBJ1-2; 9 bases fit TRBD1. The V gene end was trimmed by 6 bases and the J gene end by 5 bases; junction bases not matched to a gene: 4. This CDR3 contains 13 residues. Per germline, CDR1 MNHEY and CDR2 SVGAGI. The CDR3 region is CASRLGQGYGYTF. In nucleotides, the CDR3 is TGTGCCAGCAGGCTTGGACAGGGGTATGGCTACACCTTC.

The V call is TRBV10-3, the J call TRBJ1-6, with 8 positions matching TRBD1. Germline CDR1 ENHRY, CDR2 SYGVKD. Trimming at V came to 6 bases and at J to 8 bases, leaving 6 bases not matched to a gene. This CDR3 is 14 amino acids long. In DNA, the CDR3 is TGTGCCATCAGACAGGGGGACGGGGATTCACCCCTCCACTTT. Translating it yields CAIRQGDGDSPLHF.

The CDR3 coding sequence is TGTGCCAGCAGCGTAGGTACAGGCCCGGGTGCTTTCTTT. This codes for CASSVGTGPGAFF. V and J are TRBV9 and TRBJ1-1; perhaps TRBD1 as D (5 bases). CDR3 size: 13 residues. Germline assignment: CDR1 SGDLS and CDR2 YYNGEE. Trimming left V 0 bases short and J 11 bases short, with 14 bases between.

This chain joins TRBV24-1 and TRBJ2-3, with a weak D call TRBD1 (6 bases). This CDR3 contains 15 residues. V was pared by 3 bases and J by 2 bases, with 11 bases between. Germline CDR1 is KGHDR and CDR2 is SFDVKD. The CDR3 here is CATSDPRDTTDTQYF. The CDR3, as DNA: TGTGCCACCAGTGATCCCCGGGACACCACAGATACGCAGTATTTT.

The DNA for the CDR3 is TGTGCCAGCAGTTCGCCAGCCGAGGGCAATCAGCCCCAGCATTTT. Translating it yields CASSSPAEGNQPQHF. The genes are TRBV6-5 and TRBJ1-5; D gene ambiguous. From germline, CDR1 is MNHEY and CDR2 SVGAGI. This CDR3 region has 15 residues. V lost 4 bases, J lost 2 bases, and 12 bases lay in between.

This chain uses TRBV27 with TRBJ2-3; D is unclear. Germline V CDR1 and CDR2: MNHEY, SMNVEV (reference sequence). The ends were cut back, 0 bases at V and 0 bases at J, with 7 bases in the middle. CDR3 size: 15 residues. The DNA for the CDR3 is TGTGCCAGCAGTTTATCTTTTACTAGCACAGATACGCAGTATTTT. Protein sequence: CASSLSFTSTDTQYF.

V is TRBV5-5 and J is TRBJ2-7; a weak D match, TRBD2 (5 bases). The CDR3 spans 14 residues. CDR1 and CDR2 from the germline V gene are SGHKS and YYEKEE (reference sequence). The ends were cut back, 0 bases at V and 3 bases at J, with 10 bases in the middle. The chain's CDR3 is CASSLVERSYEQYF. Here the CDR3 DNA reads TGTGCCAGCAGCTTGGTGGAGCGGAGCTACGAGCAGTACTTC. The full variable domain, its missing parts supplied by reference TRBV5-5 and TRBJ2-7, is DAGVTQSPTHLIKTRGQQVTLRCSPISGHKSVSWYQQVLGQGPQFIFQYYEKEERGRGNFPDRFSARQFPNYSSELNVNALLLGDSALYLCASSLVERSYEQYFGPGTRLTVT.

The rearrangement links TRBV28 to TRBJ1-2; no definite D call. Per germline, CDR1 MDHEN and CDR2 SYDVKM. The V end was cut by 3 bases, the J end by 2 bases, with 10 bases between. This CDR3 is 14 amino acids long. DNA for the CDR3: TGTGCCAGCAGTTTTGTAAGGAGGAACTATGGCTACACCTTC. As protein: CASSFVRRNYGYTF.

The chain carries TRBV6-5 and TRBJ1-6, with D tentatively TRBD1 (5 bases). Germline CDR1 and CDR2: MNHEY and SVGAGI. Trimming shortened V by 8 bases and J by 9 bases, and 17 bases separated the two germline ends. CDR3 length: 14 amino acids. CDR3 residues: CASGRPGGASPLHF. CDR3 coding DNA: TGTGCCAGCGGTCGCCCGGGTGGGGCTTCACCCCTCCACTTT.